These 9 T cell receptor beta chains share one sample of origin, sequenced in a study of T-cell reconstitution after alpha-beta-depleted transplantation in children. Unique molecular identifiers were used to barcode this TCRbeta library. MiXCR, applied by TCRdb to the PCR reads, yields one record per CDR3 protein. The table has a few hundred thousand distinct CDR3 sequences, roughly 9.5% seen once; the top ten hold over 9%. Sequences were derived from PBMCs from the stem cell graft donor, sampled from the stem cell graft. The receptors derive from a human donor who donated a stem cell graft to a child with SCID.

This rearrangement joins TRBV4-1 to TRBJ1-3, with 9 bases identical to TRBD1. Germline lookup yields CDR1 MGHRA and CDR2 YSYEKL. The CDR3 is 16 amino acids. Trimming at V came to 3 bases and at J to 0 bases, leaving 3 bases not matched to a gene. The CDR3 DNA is TGCGCCAGCAGCCAGGACAGGGGTAGCTCTGGAAACACCATATATTTT. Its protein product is CASSQDRGSSGNTIYF.

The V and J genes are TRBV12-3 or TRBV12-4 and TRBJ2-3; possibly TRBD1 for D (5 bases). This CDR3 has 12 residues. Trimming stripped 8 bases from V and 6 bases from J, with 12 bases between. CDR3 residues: CASHTGPDTQYF. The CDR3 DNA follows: TGTGCCAGCCATACAGGTCCGGATACGCAGTATTTT.

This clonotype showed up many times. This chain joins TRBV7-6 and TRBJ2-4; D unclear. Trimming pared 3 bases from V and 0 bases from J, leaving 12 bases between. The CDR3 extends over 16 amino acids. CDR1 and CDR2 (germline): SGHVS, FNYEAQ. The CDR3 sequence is CASSLRRLVAKNIQYF. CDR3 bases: TGTGCCAGCAGCTTGCGCAGGCTAGTAGCCAAAAACATTCAGTACTTC.

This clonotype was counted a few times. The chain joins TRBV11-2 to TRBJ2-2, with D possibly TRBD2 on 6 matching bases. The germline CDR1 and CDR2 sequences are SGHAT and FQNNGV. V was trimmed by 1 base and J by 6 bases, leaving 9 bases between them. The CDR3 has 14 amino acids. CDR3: CASSLVGGSGELFF. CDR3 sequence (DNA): TGTGCCAGCAGCTTAGTGGGGGGATCCGGGGAGCTGTTTTTT.

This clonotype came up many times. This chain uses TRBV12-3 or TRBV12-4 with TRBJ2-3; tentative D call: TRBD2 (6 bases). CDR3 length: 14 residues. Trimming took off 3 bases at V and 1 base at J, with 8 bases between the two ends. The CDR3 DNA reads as TGTGCCAGCAGTTTCGGCGGGGGCACAGATACGCAGTATTTT. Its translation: CASSFGGGTDTQYF.

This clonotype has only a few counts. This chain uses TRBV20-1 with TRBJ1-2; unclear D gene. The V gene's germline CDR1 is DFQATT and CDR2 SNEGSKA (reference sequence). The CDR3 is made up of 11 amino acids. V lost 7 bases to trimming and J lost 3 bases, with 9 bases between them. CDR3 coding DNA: TGCAGTGTGGGCATGTACTATGGCTACACCTTC. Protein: CSVGMYYGYTF.

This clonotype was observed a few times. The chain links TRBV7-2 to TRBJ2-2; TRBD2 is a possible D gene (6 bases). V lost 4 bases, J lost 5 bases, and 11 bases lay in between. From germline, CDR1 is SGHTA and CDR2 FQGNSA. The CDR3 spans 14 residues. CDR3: CASSSLGGTGELFF. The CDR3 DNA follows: TGTGCCAGCAGCTCCCTTGGGGGGACCGGGGAGCTGTTTTTT.

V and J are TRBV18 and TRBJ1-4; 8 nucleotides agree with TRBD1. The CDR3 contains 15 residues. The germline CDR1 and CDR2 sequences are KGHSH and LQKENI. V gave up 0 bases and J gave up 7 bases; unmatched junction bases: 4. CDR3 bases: TGTGCCAGCTCACCACCGCGGACAGGGCCTGAAAAACTGTTTTTT. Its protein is CASSPPRTGPEKLFF. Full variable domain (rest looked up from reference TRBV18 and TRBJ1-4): NAGVMQNPRHLVRRRGQEARLRCSPMKGHSHVYWYRQLPEEGLKFMVYLQKENIIDESGMPKERFSAEFPKEGPSILRIQQVVRGDSAAYFCASSPPRTGPEKLFFGSGTQLSVL.

CDR3 in amino acids: CASSQQSETQYF. The CDR3 DNA reads TGTGCCAGTAGTCAACAGAGCGAGACCCAGTACTTC. The gene calls are TRBV19 and TRBJ2-5; no clear D gene. The CDR3 extends over 12 amino acids. CDR1 LNHDA and CDR2 SQIVND come from the germline V gene (reference sequence). V was trimmed by 5 bases and J by 5 bases, leaving 9 bases between them.